These 10 T cell receptor beta chains came from one sample sequenced in a study of T cells in localized non-small cell lung cancer. Sequenced by immunoSEQ multiplex PCR; TCRdb stores in-frame clones only, minus some. The sample has roughly 39,000 clones; roughly 91% are singletons. The source was PBMCs, collected before any cancer treatment. The receptors shown here come from a woman aged 35-75 years with stage II lung adenocarcinoma.

The V gene is TRBV9, the J gene TRBJ1-1; D call uncertain. CDR1 and CDR2 (germline): SGDLS, YYNGEE. The V end lost 5 bases, the J end lost 2 bases, and 10 bases lay between the germline ends. The CDR3 extends over 13 amino acids. The CDR3 loop is CASSAGPNTEAFF. CDR3 bases: TGTGCCAGCAGTGCGGGCCCAAACACTGAAGCTTTCTTT.

The chain uses TRBV18 and TRBJ1-2, with no clear D. Trimming shortened V by 5 bases and J by 3 bases, and 13 bases separated the two germline ends. This CDR3 is built from 14 residues. Germline-derived CDR1 and CDR2 are KGHSH and LQKENI. The CDR3 here is CASSGLGRDYGYTF. The CDR3 bases are TGTGCCAGCTCAGGACTTGGGAGGGACTATGGCTACACCTTC.

V is TRBV6-5 and J is TRBJ1-2; 7 nucleotides line up with TRBD1. J was trimmed by 11 bases and V by 5 bases; bases with no gene match: 5. Looked up from germline, CDR1 is MNHEY and CDR2 is SVGAGI. The CDR3 extends over 11 amino acids. The CDR3 region has the DNA TGTGCCAGCAGTCAGGGACAGAAGTACACCTTC. It codes for CASSQGQKYTF.

The chain is built from TRBV15 and TRBJ2-3, with 10 bases lining up with TRBD2. The CDR3 has 15 residues. With 8 bases clipped from V and 2 bases from J, the junction kept 7 bases outside the gene matches. In germline, CDR1 is LNHNV, CDR2 YYDKDF (reference sequence). CDR3 residues: CATGKLAGITDTQYF. The CDR3 coding sequence is TGTGCCACCGGCAAACTAGCGGGGATCACAGATACGCAGTATTTT.

This chain connects TRBV9 to TRBJ1-6, with D perhaps TRBD1 (5 bases). The CDR3 is 15 amino acids. Trimming removed 0 bases from V and 4 bases from J, with 8 bases in between. Germline CDR1 SGDLS, CDR2 YYNGEE. CDR3: CASSVGAGYNSPLHF. CDR3 sequence (DNA): TGTGCCAGCAGCGTAGGAGCAGGGTATAATTCACCCCTCCACTTT.

V usage is TRBV28 and J usage is TRBJ2-7, with unresolved D. Trimming stripped 4 bases from V and 4 bases from J, with 5 bases between. The germline V gene has CDR1 MDHEN and CDR2 SYDVKM. The CDR3 is 11 amino acids. The CDR3 reads CASSSKYEQYF. In DNA, the CDR3 is TGTGCCAGCAGTTCCAAGTACGAGCAGTACTTC.

The chain employs TRBV28 and TRBJ1-2, with a possible D match to TRBD1 (5 bases). Per germline, CDR1 MDHEN and CDR2 SYDVKM. The V end was cut by 4 bases, the J end by 8 bases, with 23 bases between. The CDR3 runs to 16 residues. The CDR3 sequence: CASSSILGGDLIGYTF. The CDR3 nucleotides are TGTGCCAGCAGTTCCATCCTGGGGGGGGACCTGATAGGCTACACCTTC.

The V and J genes are TRBV4-1 and TRBJ1-3; D perhaps matches TRBD1 (6 bases). Germline CDR1 reads MGHRA; CDR2 reads YSYEKL. The CDR3 runs 17 residues. V was pared by 0 bases and J by 4 bases, with 16 bases between. The CDR3 reads CASSQDGGGQRGNTIYF. In DNA, the CDR3 is TGCGCCAGCAGCCAAGATGGCGGGGGGCAGCGGGGAAACACCATATATTTT.

The rearrangement joins TRBV11-3 to TRBJ2-3, with a tentative D call TRBD1 (6 bases). The CDR3 totals 15 residues. Trimming cost V 6 bases and J 4 bases, with 17 bases left between them. The germline CDR1 and CDR2 sequences are SGHNT and YENEEA. The DNA for the CDR3 is TGTGCCAGCAGTAAAGGGGGAGTGTTCGCAGATACGCAGTATTTT. The encoded protein is CASSKGGVFADTQYF.

The rearrangement links TRBV7-9 to TRBJ2-3, with 9 positions matching TRBD1. CDR3 size: 14 residues. CDR1 and CDR2 (germline): SEHNR, FQNEAQ (reference sequence). Losses at the gene ends were 8 bases for V and 1 base for J; bases not matched to a gene: 4. The DNA of the CDR3 is TGTGCCAGCCACCGGGACAGGGGCACAGATACGCAGTATTTT. This sequence encodes CASHRDRGTDTQYF.